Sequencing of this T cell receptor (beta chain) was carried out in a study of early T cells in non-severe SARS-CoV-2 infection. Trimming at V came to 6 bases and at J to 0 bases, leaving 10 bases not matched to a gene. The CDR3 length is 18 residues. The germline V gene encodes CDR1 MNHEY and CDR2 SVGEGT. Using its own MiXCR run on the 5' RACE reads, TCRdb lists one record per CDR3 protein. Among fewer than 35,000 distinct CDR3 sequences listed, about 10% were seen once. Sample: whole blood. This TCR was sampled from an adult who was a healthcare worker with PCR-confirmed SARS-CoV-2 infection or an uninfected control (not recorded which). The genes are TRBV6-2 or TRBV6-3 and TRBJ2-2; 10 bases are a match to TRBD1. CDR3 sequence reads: CASRPSTGTGANTGELFF. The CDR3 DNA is TGTGCCAGCAGACCGTCAACCGGGACAGGGGCGAACACCGGGGAGCTGTTTTTT.